This T cell receptor beta chain was identified in a study of Graves' ophthalmopathy and Graves' hyperthyroidism. The overall study: At the time of initial diagnosis and before any treatment, peripheral blood was collected.

TCR beta CDR3 regions were amplified from RNA transcripts. HTBI primers were used in a first-round RT-PCR, which preceded a second-round multiplex PCR. TCRdb independently ran MiXCR on the multiplex PCR reads; one entry per CDR3 protein. The sample lists 350,000 to 450,000 distinct CDR3 sequences, about 17% occurring once. This clonotype was detected a few times. All donors with ophthalmopathy were recorded as having moderate-to-severe activity, CAS ≥3, NOSPECS ≥4 and a duration under 3 months. The sequenced material came from peripheral blood. The sequence was collected from a young woman with Graves' ophthalmopathy.

The CDR3 protein is CASSFRGAKIDTQYF. The CDR3 DNA is TGTGCCAGCAGCTTTCGGGGGGCTAAGATAGATACGCAGTATTTT. The genes are TRBV5-5 and TRBJ2-3; tentative D call: TRBD2 (7 bases). CDR3 size: 15 residues. V dropped 2 bases and J dropped 5 bases, with 15 bases sitting between them. Germline V gene lookup returns CDR1 SGHKS and CDR2 YYEKEE (reference sequence).